This T cell receptor (beta chain) derives from a study of shared clonotypes between healthy human individuals. The CDR3 is 14 residues long. Germline assignment: CDR1 MNHEY and CDR2 SMNVEV (reference sequence). The V gene end was trimmed by 5 bases and the J gene end by 3 bases; junction bases not matched to a gene: 7. In the naive CD8 group, cells lacked CD45RO and were positively selected for CCR7, so terminally differentiated effector memory CD45RA+ cells were left out. Clones were sequenced by immunoSEQ multiplex PCR, and TCRdb holds only the in-frame ones, with some missing. The sample lists roughly 650,000 clones, approximately 96% seen once, with approximately 0.1% in the top ten. This clone was recorded only once.

The chain combines TRBV27 with TRBJ2-7, with 7 bases that match TRBD1. Sequencing was performed on naive CD8+ T cells sorted from blood. This TCR derives from a woman in her twenties or thirties in good health. The CDR3 protein is CASSGRDSYYEQYF. CDR3 nucleotides: TGTGCCAGCAGTGGCCGGGACAGTTACTACGAGCAGTACTTC.